The present T cell receptor (beta chain) was sequenced within a study of cytomegalovirus exposure and HLA in healthy donors. Study details: Approximately 190 million T cells yielded approximately 100 million unique TCR beta sequences, as an earlier analysis found. From HLA-typed donors, an early data release held some 91 million unique TCRs.

Remarks on this clone: Its antigen is unknown.

The study's findings and limits: Cytomegalovirus-associated status was assigned to about 160 TCR beta chains.

PCR primers comprised 60 Vbeta and 13 Jbeta primers. TCRdb keeps only in-frame clones here, not all; method: immunoSEQ multiplex PCR. Of about 100,000 clones in the sample, around 76% were seen once. The receptor was isolated from a middle-aged man in good health and CMV-seropositive. Sequencing was done on a sample of PBMCs.

The chain's CDR3 is CASSLVGGEGETQYF. The CDR3 DNA reads TGTGCCAGCAGCTTGGTCGGGGGAGAGGGAGAGACCCAGTACTTC. The chain combines TRBV11-2 with TRBJ2-5, with D perhaps TRBD2 (6 bases). The V gene's germline CDR1 is SGHAT and CDR2 FQNNGV. V was cut by 3 bases and J by 4 bases, with 15 bases left in between. The CDR3 runs 15 residues.